Listed below are T cell receptor beta chains from one sample, sequenced in a study of blood T cell repertoires in COVID-19. Measured with immunoSEQ multiplex PCR; TCRdb has only the in-frame clones, and not every one. The data contain about 81,000 clones, about nine tenths of them singletons. The specimen was peripheral blood. The receptors stem from a woman in her forties or fifties in a cohort sampled during active COVID-19. The CDR3 runs from the conserved cysteine through the conserved F or W. D genes are given only for firm matches. Clone size is stated in some rows and not others, as once, few, many or a class when expanded.

d_call,j_call,clone_size,v_call,cdr3_aa,cdr3_nt
.,TRBJ2-2,.,TRBV2,CASRTSEGFNTGELFF,TGTGCCAGCAGGACCTCTGAGGGATTTAACACCGGGGAGCTGTTTTTT
TRBD2,TRBJ2-3,.,TRBV6-5,CASRSGGSTDTQYF,TGTGCCAGCCGGTCCGGCGGGAGTACAGATACGCAGTATTTT
.,TRBJ1-6,.,TRBV7-6,CASSLAGRQGLGSYNSPLHF,TGTGCCAGCAGCTTAGCCGGAAGGCAGGGGTTGGGCTCCTATAATTCACCCCTCCACTTT
.,TRBJ1-4,few,TRBV5-5,CASSLIGGMAEKLFF,TGTGCCAGCAGCTTGATTGGGGGGATGGCTGAAAAACTGTTTTTT
.,TRBJ1-2,once,TRBV10-3,CAISRSGYGYTF,TGTGCCATCAGCAGGTCGGGGTATGGCTACACCTTC
TRBD1,TRBJ1-6,.,TRBV30,CAWTGTGGNSPLHF,TGTGCCTGGACCGGGACAGGGGGTAATTCACCCCTCCACTTT
.,TRBJ1-5,.,TRBV6-6,CASSFRRQSNQPQHF,TGTGCCAGCAGTTTTAGACGACAAAGCAATCAGCCCCAGCATTTT
.,TRBJ2-3,.,TRBV12-3/TRBV12-4,CASTLRWTDTQYF,TGTGCCAGCACCCTGAGGTGGACAGATACGCAGTATTTT
TRBD1,TRBJ1-1,.,TRBV5-8,CASNPRQGARTEAFF,TGTGCCAGCAATCCAAGGCAGGGGGCGCGCACTGAAGCTTTCTTT
TRBD1,TRBJ2-1,.,TRBV7-2,CASSLMRQGLYNEQFF,TGTGCCAGCAGCCTGATGAGACAGGGGCTCTACAATGAGCAGTTCTTC
.,TRBJ2-5,once,TRBV19,CATGGETQYF,TGTGCCACAGGGGGGGAGACCCAGTACTTC
TRBD1,TRBJ2-2,.,TRBV19,CASSSDRVGTGELFF,TGTGCCAGTAGTTCGGACAGGGTGGGCACCGGGGAGCTGTTTTTT
.,TRBJ2-3,.,TRBV6-5,CASSRTDGGGDTQYF,TGTGCCAGCAGCCGTACCGACGGGGGAGGAGATACGCAGTATTTT
.,TRBJ1-1,.,TRBV28,CASSGSIQGTEAFF,TGTGCCAGCAGTGGATCTATACAGGGTACTGAAGCTTTCTTT
.,TRBJ2-7,.,TRBV5-1,CASSLVPYQRGNPYEQYF,TGCGCCAGCAGCTTGGTCCCTTACCAGCGAGGGAACCCCTACGAGCAGTACTTC
.,TRBJ1-1,.,TRBV7-6,CASSRGDWSTEAFF,TGTGCCAGCAGCCGGGGGGATTGGAGCACTGAAGCTTTCTTT
TRBD2,TRBJ2-1,.,TRBV25-1,CASSLAGVRNEQFF,TGTGCCAGCAGTCTAGCGGGAGTGAGGAATGAGCAGTTCTTC
TRBD1,TRBJ1-2,.,TRBV16,CASSTTDRARTF,TGTGCCAGCAGCACAACTGACAGGGCGAGGACCTTC
.,TRBJ2-2,.,TRBV7-9,CASSLVYTGELFF,TGTGCCAGCAGCTTAGTCTACACCGGGGAGCTGTTTTTT
TRBD2,TRBJ2-2,.,TRBV11-3,CASSLAGVAGGRNTGELFF,TGTGCCAGCAGCTTAGCTGGTGTAGCGGGAGGGCGGAACACCGGGGAGCTGTTTTTT
TRBD2,TRBJ2-4,.,TRBV4-2,CASSQDRAGGPLNIQYF,TGTGCCAGCAGCCAAGATCGAGCGGGGGGGCCGCTGAACATTCAGTACTTC
TRBD2,TRBJ2-2,.,TRBV5-1,CASSLGLSTSGSDGTGELFF,TGCGCCAGCAGCTTGGGATTATCGACTAGCGGGAGTGATGGGACCGGGGAGCTGTTTTTT
TRBD2,TRBJ2-7,.,TRBV28,CASLLAGRNEQYF,TGTGCCAGCCTACTAGCGGGAAGGAACGAGCAGTACTTC
.,TRBJ2-4,.,TRBV7-8,CASSPSAGSKNIQYF,TGTGCCAGCAGCCCTTCGGCGGGCTCCAAAAACATTCAGTACTTC
TRBD2,TRBJ2-3,.,TRBV20-1,CSASDSGGAVDTQYF,TGCAGTGCTAGTGACAGCGGGGGGGCTGTAGATACGCAGTATTTT
.,TRBJ2-7,.,TRBV28,CASSLAGGIRYEQYF,TGTGCCAGCAGCCTTGCCGGCGGGATCAGGTACGAGCAGTACTTC
.,TRBJ2-2,.,TRBV18,CASPGPNTGELFF,TGTGCCAGCCCAGGGCCTAACACCGGGGAGCTGTTTTTT
TRBD2,TRBJ2-3,.,TRBV5-4,CASSGTSGGATDTQYF,TGTGCCAGCAGCGGTACTAGCGGGGGGGCGACAGATACGCAGTATTTT
TRBD1,TRBJ1-2,.,TRBV7-2,CASSFIQGFGYTF,TGTGCCAGCAGCTTTATACAGGGGTTTGGCTACACCTTC
TRBD1,TRBJ1-5,few,TRBV28,CASRKDPQGAGVYSNQPQHF,TGTGCCAGCAGGAAAGATCCTCAGGGGGCTGGGGTGTATAGCAATCAGCCCCAGCATTTT
.,TRBJ2-7,.,TRBV7-2,CASSSIAALTYEQYF,TGTGCCAGCAGCTCCATAGCGGCTCTGACCTACGAGCAGTACTTC
.,TRBJ2-5,.,TRBV10-1,CASSESVGGSPGETQYF,TGCGCCAGCAGTGAGTCGGTAGGCGGCAGCCCGGGAGAGACCCAGTACTTC
TRBD2,TRBJ2-1,.,TRBV7-2,CASSLFLAGGNEQFF,TGTGCCAGCAGCTTATTTTTAGCGGGGGGAAATGAGCAGTTCTTC
.,TRBJ2-1,.,TRBV7-3,CASSLGTNSYNEQFF,TGTGCCAGCAGCTTAGGCACTAACTCCTACAATGAGCAGTTCTTC
TRBD1,TRBJ1-1,.,TRBV7-3,CASSPSGTGTEAFF,TGTGCCAGCAGCCCGTCCGGGACAGGGACTGAAGCTTTCTTT
TRBD2,TRBJ2-3,.,TRBV5-1,CASRASGTTDTQYF,TGCGCCAGCAGGGCTAGCGGAACCACAGATACGCAGTATTTT
TRBD1,TRBJ2-5,.,TRBV7-8,CASSPYRGRKETQYF,TGTGCCAGCAGCCCTTACAGGGGCCGGAAAGAGACCCAGTACTTC
.,TRBJ2-7,.,TRBV18,CASSPIGPSDSFYEQYF,TGTGCCAGCTCACCAATTGGGCCAAGCGACAGCTTCTACGAGCAGTACTTC
TRBD1,TRBJ1-1,.,TRBV27,CASSIALGHRGIGEAFF,TGTGCCAGCAGCATAGCGTTGGGACACAGGGGAATTGGTGAAGCTTTCTTT
.,TRBJ2-1,few,TRBV4-1,CASSQETRASAAGNEQFF,TGCGCCAGCAGCCAAGAAACCCGCGCCAGCGCCGCTGGGAATGAGCAGTTCTTC
.,TRBJ2-5,.,TRBV18,CASSPTGLETQYF,TGTGCCAGCTCACCTACCGGTTTGGAGACCCAGTACTTC
.,TRBJ2-5,.,TRBV20-1,CGGQSQETQYF,TGCGGCGGGCAGTCCCAAGAGACCCAGTACTTC
TRBD1,TRBJ1-2,.,TRBV18,CASSPPWDSLYGYTF,TGTGCCAGCTCACCACCATGGGACAGTCTTTATGGCTACACCTTC
TRBD2,TRBJ2-5,.,TRBV10-3,CAISESFGGSKETQYF,TGTGCCATCAGTGAGTCGTTCGGGGGGAGTAAAGAGACCCAGTACTTC
.,TRBJ2-1,.,TRBV3-1/TRBV3-2,CASSQESVNEQFF,TGTGCCAGCAGCCAAGAGAGCGTAAATGAGCAGTTCTTC
.,TRBJ2-1,.,TRBV5-4,CASSLVGAYNEQFF,TGTGCCAGCAGCTTGGTGGGGGCTTACAATGAGCAGTTCTTC
.,TRBJ2-3,.,TRBV7-6,CASSLGASISDTQYF,TGTGCCAGCAGCTTAGGGGCTAGCATTTCAGATACGCAGTATTTT
TRBD1,TRBJ2-7,once,TRBV11-2,CASSSERTGVAEQYF,TGTGCCAGCAGCTCAGAGAGGACAGGGGTCGCCGAGCAGTACTTC
TRBD2,TRBJ2-1,.,TRBV4-1,CASSQRGLAGAPDEQFF,TGCGCCAGCAGCCAACGCGGACTAGCGGGAGCCCCCGATGAGCAGTTCTTC
.,TRBJ1-1,.,TRBV3-1/TRBV3-2,CASSQGGGTEAFF,TGTGCCAGCAGCCAAGGGGGCGGCACTGAAGCTTTCTTT
.,TRBJ1-5,once,TRBV19,CASSMVAGSGNQPQHF,TGTGCCAGTAGTATGGTGGCGGGATCGGGCAATCAGCCCCAGCATTTT